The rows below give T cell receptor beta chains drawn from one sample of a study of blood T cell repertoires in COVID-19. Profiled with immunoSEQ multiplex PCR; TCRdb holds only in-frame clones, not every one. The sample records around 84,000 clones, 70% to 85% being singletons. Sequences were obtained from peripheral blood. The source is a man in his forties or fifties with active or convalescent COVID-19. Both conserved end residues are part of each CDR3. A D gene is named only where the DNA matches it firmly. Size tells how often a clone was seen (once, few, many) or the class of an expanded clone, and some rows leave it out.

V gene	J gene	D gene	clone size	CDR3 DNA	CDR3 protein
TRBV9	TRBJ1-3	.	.	TGTGCCAGCCGGGGGGCCCCTGGAAACACCATATATTTT	CASRGAPGNTIYF
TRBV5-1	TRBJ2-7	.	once	TGCGCCAGCAGCTTGGTAGGGACTCTCGGGGAGGAGCAGTACTTC	CASSLVGTLGEEQYF
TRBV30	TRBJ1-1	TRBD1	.	TGTGCCTGGAGTGGGACAGGGTCCTTGAACACTGAAGCTTTCTTT	CAWSGTGSLNTEAFF
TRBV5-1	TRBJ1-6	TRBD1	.	TGCGTCAGCAGCTTAGGACAGGGGGCATTTAATTCACCCCTCCACTTT	CVSSLGQGAFNSPLHF
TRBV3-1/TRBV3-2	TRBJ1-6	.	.	TGTGCCAGCAGCCAAGATCGGTCCTATAATTCACCCCTCCACTTT	CASSQDRSYNSPLHF
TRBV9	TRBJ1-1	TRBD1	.	TGTGCCAGCAGCGCGCGGACAGGGGGCGGCTCTGAAGCTTTCTTT	CASSARTGGGSEAFF
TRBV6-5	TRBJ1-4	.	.	TGTGCCAGCAGTTACTCAGGAGGGCGCGAAAAACTGTTTTTT	CASSYSGGREKLFF
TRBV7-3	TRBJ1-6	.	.	TGTGCCAGCAGCTTAACTGGGGGCGGCTATTCACCCCTCCACTTT	CASSLTGGGYSPLHF
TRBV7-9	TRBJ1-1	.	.	TGTGCCAGCAGCTTAGCTGGCAGGGGATACACTGAAGCTTTCTTT	CASSLAGRGYTEAFF
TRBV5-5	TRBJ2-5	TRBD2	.	TGTGCCAGCAGTTTGGGAGGGTCTCGGGAGACCCAGTACTTC	CASSLGGSRETQYF
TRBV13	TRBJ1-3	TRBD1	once	TGTGCCAGCAGCTTCTCGACAGGGTTTAAGAACACCATATATTTT	CASSFSTGFKNTIYF
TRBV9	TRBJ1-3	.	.	TGTGCCAGCAGCGTAGTGGCGGACAGCTCTGGAAACACCATATATTTT	CASSVVADSSGNTIYF
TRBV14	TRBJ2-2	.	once	TGTGCCAGCAGCCAAGGGCTGAACACCGGGGAGCTGTTTTTT	CASSQGLNTGELFF
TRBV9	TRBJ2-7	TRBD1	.	TGTGCCAGCAGCGCTGGGGGCGGGACAGGGCACGAGCAGTACTTC	CASSAGGGTGHEQYF
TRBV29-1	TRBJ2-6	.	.	TGCAGCGTTGCCCATGACTCATTAAGTGGGGCCAACGTCCTGACTTTC	CSVAHDSLSGANVLTF
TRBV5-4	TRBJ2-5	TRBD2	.	TGTGCCAGCAGCTTGGGACTAGCGGGGGGAGAAGAGACCCAGTACTTC	CASSLGLAGGEETQYF
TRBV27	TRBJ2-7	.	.	TGTGCCAGCAGTTTATCGGGGCCCTACGAGCAGTACTTC	CASSLSGPYEQYF
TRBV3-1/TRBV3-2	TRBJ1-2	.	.	TGTGCCAGCAGCCCAAGGGGTGCCTATGGCTACACCTTC	CASSPRGAYGYTF
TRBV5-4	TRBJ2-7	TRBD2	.	TGTTCTGGCCGGACTAGCGGGGGGGCAGTCTACGAGCAGTACTTC	CSGRTSGGAVYEQYF
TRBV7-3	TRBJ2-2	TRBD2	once	TGTGCCAGCAGCCCAGGACTAGCGGGGGCCTCGAGCACCGGGGAGCTGTTTTTT	CASSPGLAGASSTGELFF
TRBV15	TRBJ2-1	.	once	TGTGCCACCAGCCCCCGCGAAGCCGGGGGTTATGGTGAGCAGTTCTTC	CATSPREAGGYGEQFF
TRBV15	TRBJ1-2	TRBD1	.	TGTGCCACCAGCAGGTCGGGACAGGGTGAGGGCTATGGCTACACCTTC	CATSRSGQGEGYGYTF
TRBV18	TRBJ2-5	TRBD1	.	TGTGCCAGCTCAGTTTACAGGGGGCTATCAGAGACCCAGTACTTC	CASSVYRGLSETQYF
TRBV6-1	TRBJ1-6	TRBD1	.	TGTGCCAGCAGGCCTCGGGACAGTTCCTCACCCCTCCACTTT	CASRPRDSSSPLHF
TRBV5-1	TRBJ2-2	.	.	TGCGCCAGCAGCTCTGCCCTACACACCGGGGAGCTGTTTTTT	CASSSALHTGELFF
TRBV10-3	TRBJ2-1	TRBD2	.	TGTGCCATCAGTCATGGCGGGGGAGGGTCATCCTACAATGAGCAGTTCTTC	CAISHGGGGSSYNEQFF
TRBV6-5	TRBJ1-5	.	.	TGTGCCAGCAGCCCGAGGGGGGGGAGCAATCAGCCCCAGCATTTT	CASSPRGGSNQPQHF
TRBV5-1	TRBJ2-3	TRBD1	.	TGCGCCAGCAGCATCGGACAGGGGGTAGATACGCAGTATTTT	CASSIGQGVDTQYF
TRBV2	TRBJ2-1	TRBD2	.	TGTGCCAGCAGCCCCCTAGCGGGGGGGCTGGCTGAGCAGTTCTTC	CASSPLAGGLAEQFF
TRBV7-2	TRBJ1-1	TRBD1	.	TGTGCCAGCAGCGTCACCTGGACAGGAAACACTGAAGCTTTCTTT	CASSVTWTGNTEAFF
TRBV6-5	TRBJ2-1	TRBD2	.	TGTGCCAGCAGTTCCCCAGCGGGGCATGAGCAGTTCTTC	CASSSPAGHEQFF
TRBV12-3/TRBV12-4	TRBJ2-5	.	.	TGTGCCAGCAGTTTAGAGGGGGAGACCCAGTACTTC	CASSLEGETQYF
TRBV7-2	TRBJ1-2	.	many	TGTGCCAGCAGCCCAGGGGCCCGGAACGACTATGGCTACACCTTC	CASSPGARNDYGYTF
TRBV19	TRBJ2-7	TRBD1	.	TGTGCCAGCCGCGCGGGGACAGGGATATACGAGCAGTACTTC	CASRAGTGIYEQYF
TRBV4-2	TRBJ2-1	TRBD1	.	TGTGCCAGCAGCCAAGGTAGGACAGGGGGCTACAATGAGCAGTTCTTC	CASSQGRTGGYNEQFF
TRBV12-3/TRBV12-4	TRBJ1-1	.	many	TGTGCCAGCAGTTTGGGGGCTGGGGCTTTCTTT	CASSLGAGAFF
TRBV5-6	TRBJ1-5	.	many	TGTGCCAGCAGCTTGTTTGCGAGTCAGCCCCAGCATTTT	CASSLFASQPQHF
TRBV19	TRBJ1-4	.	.	TGTGCCAGTAGTACCAGGGGAGGGAATGAAAAACTGTTTTTT	CASSTRGGNEKLFF
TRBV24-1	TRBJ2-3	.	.	TGTGCCACCAGTGACAGGGATACGCAGTATTTT	CATSDRDTQYF
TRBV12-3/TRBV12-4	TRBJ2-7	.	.	TGTGCCAGCAGTTTTCCGGGATACGAGCAGTACTTC	CASSFPGYEQYF
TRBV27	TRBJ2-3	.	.	TGTGCCAGCAGTTTATCCCTATCCACAGATACGCAGTATTTT	CASSLSLSTDTQYF
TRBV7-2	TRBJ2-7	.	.	TGTGCCAGCAGCTTAGTTCCCTTTGACAGCTACGAGCAGTACTTC	CASSLVPFDSYEQYF
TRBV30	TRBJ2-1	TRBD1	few	TGTGCCGGCCGTAGACCGGGACAGGGGAATGAGCAGTTCTTC	CAGRRPGQGNEQFF
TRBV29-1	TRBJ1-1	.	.	TGCAGCGTTGTCTTAAAGGCCCTCGGGGCTGAAGCTTTCTTT	CSVVLKALGAEAFF
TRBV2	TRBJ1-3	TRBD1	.	TGTGCCAGCAGGACAGGGGCGGTCTCTGGAAACACCATATATTTT	CASRTGAVSGNTIYF